These T cell receptor beta chains were read from a single sample in a study of PD-1 blockade in classical Hodgkin lymphoma. Assay used: immunoSEQ multiplex PCR; TCRdb lists only in-frame clones, some missing. The sample comprises about 36,000 clones, 75% to 90% of which are singletons, and approximately 0.2% rests with the top ten. Sequencing was performed on CD4+ T cells from blood. These receptor sequences come from a human donor with classical Hodgkin lymphoma. CDR3s include the opening cysteine and the closing phenylalanine or tryptophan. The order of the fields is CDR3 DNA, CDR3 protein, D gene, J gene, clone size, V gene, CDR3 length. D genes are given only for firm matches. The size of a clone is reported for some rows only, either as once, few or many, or as a class for expanded clones.

CDR3nt: TGTGCCAGCAGTATCGGGGGCGAGCAGTACTTC
CDR3aa: CASSIGGEQYF
d_gene: NA
j_gene: TRBJ2-7
abundance: NA
v_gene: TRBV6-1
len: 11

CDR3nt: TGTGCCAGCAGCCCCGGGGGGGCGCCCCGAAACACCATATATTTT
CDR3aa: CASSPGGAPRNTIYF
d_gene: NA
j_gene: TRBJ1-3
abundance: NA
v_gene: TRBV7-9
len: 15

CDR3nt: TGTGCCAGCAGCTTGGGACCCTTCGAAAAACTGTTTTTT
CDR3aa: CASSLGPFEKLFF
d_gene: NA
j_gene: TRBJ1-4
abundance: NA
v_gene: TRBV7-2
len: 13

CDR3nt: TGTGCCAGTAAGAGCGCGGGGGAGGAAGAGACCCAGTACTTC
CDR3aa: CASKSAGEEETQYF
d_gene: TRBD2
j_gene: TRBJ2-5
abundance: NA
v_gene: TRBV19
len: 14

CDR3nt: TGCAGCGTTGCGATCCAGAATGAGCAGTTCTTC
CDR3aa: CSVAIQNEQFF
d_gene: NA
j_gene: TRBJ2-1
abundance: few
v_gene: TRBV29-1
len: 11

CDR3nt: TGTGCCAGCAGCTCTAGGGGGGGCCAATACAATGAGCAGTTCTTC
CDR3aa: CASSSRGGQYNEQFF
d_gene: NA
j_gene: TRBJ2-1
abundance: NA
v_gene: TRBV7-2
len: 15

CDR3nt: TGTGCCAGTAGTTTACAACAGGGGGAAGCTTTCTTT
CDR3aa: CASSLQQGEAFF
d_gene: TRBD1
j_gene: TRBJ1-1
abundance: NA
v_gene: TRBV19
len: 12

CDR3nt: TGTGCCATCAGTGGGACCTCCCTTGGGTCCTACGAGCAGTACTTC
CDR3aa: CAISGTSLGSYEQYF
d_gene: NA
j_gene: TRBJ2-7
abundance: NA
v_gene: TRBV10-3
len: 15

CDR3nt: TGCGCCAGCAGCCACGAGACAGTCTACAATGAGCAGTTCTTC
CDR3aa: CASSHETVYNEQFF
d_gene: NA
j_gene: TRBJ2-1
abundance: NA
v_gene: TRBV5-1
len: 14

CDR3nt: TGCGCCAGCAGCCCCTTAGGGGGCTTTAATGAAAAACTGTTTTTT
CDR3aa: CASSPLGGFNEKLFF
d_gene: TRBD1
j_gene: TRBJ1-4
abundance: NA
v_gene: TRBV5-1
len: 15

CDR3nt: TGTGCCAGCAGCCCACGACAGGGGCCGAGCTCTGGAAACACCATATATTTT
CDR3aa: CASSPRQGPSSGNTIYF
d_gene: TRBD1
j_gene: TRBJ1-3
abundance: once
v_gene: TRBV9
len: 17

CDR3nt: TGTGCCAGCAGTGACATGAGGGTAGGCTACCAAGAGACCCAGTACTTC
CDR3aa: CASSDMRVGYQETQYF
d_gene: NA
j_gene: TRBJ2-5
abundance: NA
v_gene: TRBV25-1
len: 16

CDR3nt: TGTGCCAGCAGCTTGGCCCAGGGGGCGGGAGGCTACACCTTC
CDR3aa: CASSLAQGAGGYTF
d_gene: TRBD1
j_gene: TRBJ1-2
abundance: once
v_gene: TRBV5-5
len: 14

CDR3nt: TGTGCCAGCAGCTTGGCGGGAGGTCCCCCCCAGCAGTACTTC
CDR3aa: CASSLAGGPPQQYF
d_gene: TRBD2
j_gene: TRBJ2-7
abundance: NA
v_gene: TRBV5-5
len: 14

CDR3nt: TGTGCCGAGGGTCCTACAGGGGGTACATATGGCTACACCTTC
CDR3aa: CAEGPTGGTYGYTF
d_gene: TRBD1
j_gene: TRBJ1-2
abundance: few
v_gene: TRBV7-2
len: 14

CDR3nt: TGTGCCAGCATGGTCGGGCGTCAGCCCCAGCATTTT
CDR3aa: CASMVGRQPQHF
d_gene: NA
j_gene: TRBJ1-5
abundance: NA
v_gene: TRBV28
len: 12

CDR3nt: TGTGCCAGCAGCCCCCGATCGGGGGGGGGCCTAAATGAGCAGTTCTTC
CDR3aa: CASSPRSGGGLNEQFF
d_gene: TRBD2
j_gene: TRBJ2-1
abundance: NA
v_gene: TRBV11-1
len: 16

CDR3nt: TGTGCCAGTAGTACGACACTAGCGGGGGCCTACAATGAGCAGTTCTTC
CDR3aa: CASSTTLAGAYNEQFF
d_gene: TRBD2
j_gene: TRBJ2-1
abundance: NA
v_gene: TRBV19
len: 16

CDR3nt: TGTGCCAGCAGGATATCGGGCTACACTGAAGCTTTCTTT
CDR3aa: CASRISGYTEAFF
d_gene: NA
j_gene: TRBJ1-1
abundance: NA
v_gene: TRBV7-9
len: 13

CDR3nt: TGTGCCAGCAGTCGCACCGGGACAGGAAATGAAAAACTGTTTTTT
CDR3aa: CASSRTGTGNEKLFF
d_gene: TRBD1
j_gene: TRBJ1-4
abundance: few
v_gene: TRBV6-5
len: 15

CDR3nt: TGTGCCAGCAGTAGGGCCCGGAAGGGGGATGAGCAGTTCTTC
CDR3aa: CASSRARKGDEQFF
d_gene: NA
j_gene: TRBJ2-1
abundance: NA
v_gene: TRBV6-5
len: 14

CDR3nt: TGCGCCAGCAGCTCTGGACAGCGTGTTAACTATGGCTACACCTTC
CDR3aa: CASSSGQRVNYGYTF
d_gene: NA
j_gene: TRBJ1-2
abundance: NA
v_gene: TRBV5-1
len: 15

CDR3nt: TGTGCCAGCAGCGCGGGACTAGGGGAGAATGAGCAGTTCTTC
CDR3aa: CASSAGLGENEQFF
d_gene: TRBD2
j_gene: TRBJ2-1
abundance: NA
v_gene: TRBV5-4
len: 14

CDR3nt: TGTGCCAGCAGCTTGGATCCATCCAGTCGAGCTTTCTTT
CDR3aa: CASSLDPSSRAFF
d_gene: NA
j_gene: TRBJ1-1
abundance: NA
v_gene: TRBV5-5
len: 13

CDR3nt: TGTGCCAGCAGCTCGAGAACAGGGGGCCCTGGAAACACCATATATTTT
CDR3aa: CASSSRTGGPGNTIYF
d_gene: TRBD1
j_gene: TRBJ1-3
abundance: NA
v_gene: TRBV7-2
len: 16

CDR3nt: TGTGCCAGCTCACTACAGGGGGATAGGGGCTACACCTTC
CDR3aa: CASSLQGDRGYTF
d_gene: TRBD1
j_gene: TRBJ1-2
abundance: few
v_gene: TRBV18
len: 13

CDR3nt: TGTGCCAGCCGAAGCGGGCGGTTCACAGATACGCAGTATTTT
CDR3aa: CASRSGRFTDTQYF
d_gene: NA
j_gene: TRBJ2-3
abundance: NA
v_gene: TRBV7-2
len: 14

CDR3nt: TGTGCCAGCAGCGATCCAAATTCACCCCTCCACTTT
CDR3aa: CASSDPNSPLHF
d_gene: NA
j_gene: TRBJ1-6
abundance: NA
v_gene: TRBV27
len: 12

CDR3nt: TGTGCCAGCTCACTGTCACCGGGACTAGTCTCCTACGAGCAGTACTTC
CDR3aa: CASSLSPGLVSYEQYF
d_gene: TRBD2
j_gene: TRBJ2-7
abundance: NA
v_gene: TRBV18
len: 16

CDR3nt: TGTGCCAGCTCACCAATGGCGGACTCAGATACGCAGTATTTT
CDR3aa: CASSPMADSDTQYF
d_gene: NA
j_gene: TRBJ2-3
abundance: NA
v_gene: TRBV18
len: 14

CDR3nt: TGTGCCAGTAGTACTCTCCCGTGGGCTGAAGCTTTCTTT
CDR3aa: CASSTLPWAEAFF
d_gene: NA
j_gene: TRBJ1-1
abundance: few
v_gene: TRBV19
len: 13

CDR3nt: TGTGCCAGCAGCCTAAGGGGCAGCTACAATGAGCAGTTCTTC
CDR3aa: CASSLRGSYNEQFF
d_gene: NA
j_gene: TRBJ2-1
abundance: once
v_gene: TRBV11-1
len: 14

CDR3nt: TGCAGTGCTAGTGCCCCAGGGGGCCAGTTCTTC
CDR3aa: CSASAPGGQFF
d_gene: TRBD1
j_gene: TRBJ2-1
abundance: NA
v_gene: TRBV20-1
len: 11

CDR3nt: TGCAGCGCCGTGGGACAGGAAGAGACCCAGTACTTC
CDR3aa: CSAVGQEETQYF
d_gene: TRBD1
j_gene: TRBJ2-5
abundance: NA
v_gene: TRBV29-1
len: 12

CDR3nt: TGTGCCAGCACCGTGGGAACAGCTGGAAACACCATATATTTT
CDR3aa: CASTVGTAGNTIYF
d_gene: NA
j_gene: TRBJ1-3
abundance: NA
v_gene: TRBV6-5
len: 14

CDR3nt: TGCGCCAGCAGCTATGAAGGGTACAATGAGCAGTTCTTC
CDR3aa: CASSYEGYNEQFF
d_gene: NA
j_gene: TRBJ2-1
abundance: NA
v_gene: TRBV5-1
len: 13

CDR3nt: TGTGCCAGCAGCTTGTGGGTCCACACAGATACGCAGTATTTT
CDR3aa: CASSLWVHTDTQYF
d_gene: NA
j_gene: TRBJ2-3
abundance: NA
v_gene: TRBV5-6
len: 14

CDR3nt: TGTGCCAGCAGTCTCGGCAGCAGAGATTCACCCCTCCACTTT
CDR3aa: CASSLGSRDSPLHF
d_gene: NA
j_gene: TRBJ1-6
abundance: NA
v_gene: TRBV7-6
len: 14

CDR3nt: TGTGCCAGCAGTGGACCCGGGACAGGCTATCTGAATGAGCAGTTCTTC
CDR3aa: CASSGPGTGYLNEQFF
d_gene: TRBD1
j_gene: TRBJ2-1
abundance: NA
v_gene: TRBV6-1
len: 16

CDR3nt: TGTGCCAGCAGCAACCTGGGACAGGGGGCTTCTGAGCAGTTCTTC
CDR3aa: CASSNLGQGASEQFF
d_gene: TRBD1
j_gene: TRBJ2-1
abundance: NA
v_gene: TRBV7-7
len: 15

CDR3nt: TGTGCCAGCAGCTTATGGTATAACACCGGGGAGCTGTTTTTT
CDR3aa: CASSLWYNTGELFF
d_gene: NA
j_gene: TRBJ2-2
abundance: NA
v_gene: TRBV7-2
len: 14

CDR3nt: TGTGCTGCCGGGGGAGATACGCAGTATTTT
CDR3aa: CAAGGDTQYF
d_gene: NA
j_gene: TRBJ2-3
abundance: NA
v_gene: TRBV7-9
len: 10

CDR3nt: TGTGCCAGCTCCATGGGGGGATACAAAGAAGCTTTCTTT
CDR3aa: CASSMGGYKEAFF
d_gene: NA
j_gene: TRBJ1-1
abundance: NA
v_gene: TRBV6-5
len: 13

CDR3nt: TGCGCCAGCAGCTTGCTCCAACTAGGGCCAGAGACCCAGTACTTC
CDR3aa: CASSLLQLGPETQYF
d_gene: NA
j_gene: TRBJ2-5
abundance: NA
v_gene: TRBV5-1
len: 15

CDR3nt: TGTGCCAGCAGTTTTGCTGGGTCCAAAAACATTCAGTACTTC
CDR3aa: CASSFAGSKNIQYF
d_gene: NA
j_gene: TRBJ2-4
abundance: NA
v_gene: TRBV27
len: 14

CDR3nt: TGCGCCAGCAGCCCGGGGCTAGCGCGCATTTCCTACGAGCAGTACTTC
CDR3aa: CASSPGLARISYEQYF
d_gene: NA
j_gene: TRBJ2-7
abundance: NA
v_gene: TRBV5-1
len: 16